This T cell receptor beta chain was obtained from a study of T cell clones after liver transplantation. Whole-study context: Pre-transplant mixed lymphocyte reactions yielded third-party-reactive TCRbeta sequences as comparators for graft-donor-reactive sequences.

TCRdb's copy holds only in-frame clones and misses some; the assay was immunoSEQ multiplex PCR. The sample includes more than 100,000 clones, around 84% of them seen just once. Germline CDR1 SGHTA, CDR2 FQGTGA. This CDR3 has 13 residues. V lost 5 bases, J lost 6 bases, and 13 bases lay in between. The sequenced sample was CD4+ T cells from blood, obtained approximately 45 months after liver transplant. This clonotype originated in a human patient who received a liver transplant. Some T cells may arise from the graft donor. The V and J genes are TRBV7-3 and TRBJ1-2, with D possibly being TRBD1 (5 bases). In nucleotides, the CDR3 is TGTGCCAGCAGCCGCGGGGGTCCGGATGGCTACACCTTC. Protein: CASSRGGPDGYTF.